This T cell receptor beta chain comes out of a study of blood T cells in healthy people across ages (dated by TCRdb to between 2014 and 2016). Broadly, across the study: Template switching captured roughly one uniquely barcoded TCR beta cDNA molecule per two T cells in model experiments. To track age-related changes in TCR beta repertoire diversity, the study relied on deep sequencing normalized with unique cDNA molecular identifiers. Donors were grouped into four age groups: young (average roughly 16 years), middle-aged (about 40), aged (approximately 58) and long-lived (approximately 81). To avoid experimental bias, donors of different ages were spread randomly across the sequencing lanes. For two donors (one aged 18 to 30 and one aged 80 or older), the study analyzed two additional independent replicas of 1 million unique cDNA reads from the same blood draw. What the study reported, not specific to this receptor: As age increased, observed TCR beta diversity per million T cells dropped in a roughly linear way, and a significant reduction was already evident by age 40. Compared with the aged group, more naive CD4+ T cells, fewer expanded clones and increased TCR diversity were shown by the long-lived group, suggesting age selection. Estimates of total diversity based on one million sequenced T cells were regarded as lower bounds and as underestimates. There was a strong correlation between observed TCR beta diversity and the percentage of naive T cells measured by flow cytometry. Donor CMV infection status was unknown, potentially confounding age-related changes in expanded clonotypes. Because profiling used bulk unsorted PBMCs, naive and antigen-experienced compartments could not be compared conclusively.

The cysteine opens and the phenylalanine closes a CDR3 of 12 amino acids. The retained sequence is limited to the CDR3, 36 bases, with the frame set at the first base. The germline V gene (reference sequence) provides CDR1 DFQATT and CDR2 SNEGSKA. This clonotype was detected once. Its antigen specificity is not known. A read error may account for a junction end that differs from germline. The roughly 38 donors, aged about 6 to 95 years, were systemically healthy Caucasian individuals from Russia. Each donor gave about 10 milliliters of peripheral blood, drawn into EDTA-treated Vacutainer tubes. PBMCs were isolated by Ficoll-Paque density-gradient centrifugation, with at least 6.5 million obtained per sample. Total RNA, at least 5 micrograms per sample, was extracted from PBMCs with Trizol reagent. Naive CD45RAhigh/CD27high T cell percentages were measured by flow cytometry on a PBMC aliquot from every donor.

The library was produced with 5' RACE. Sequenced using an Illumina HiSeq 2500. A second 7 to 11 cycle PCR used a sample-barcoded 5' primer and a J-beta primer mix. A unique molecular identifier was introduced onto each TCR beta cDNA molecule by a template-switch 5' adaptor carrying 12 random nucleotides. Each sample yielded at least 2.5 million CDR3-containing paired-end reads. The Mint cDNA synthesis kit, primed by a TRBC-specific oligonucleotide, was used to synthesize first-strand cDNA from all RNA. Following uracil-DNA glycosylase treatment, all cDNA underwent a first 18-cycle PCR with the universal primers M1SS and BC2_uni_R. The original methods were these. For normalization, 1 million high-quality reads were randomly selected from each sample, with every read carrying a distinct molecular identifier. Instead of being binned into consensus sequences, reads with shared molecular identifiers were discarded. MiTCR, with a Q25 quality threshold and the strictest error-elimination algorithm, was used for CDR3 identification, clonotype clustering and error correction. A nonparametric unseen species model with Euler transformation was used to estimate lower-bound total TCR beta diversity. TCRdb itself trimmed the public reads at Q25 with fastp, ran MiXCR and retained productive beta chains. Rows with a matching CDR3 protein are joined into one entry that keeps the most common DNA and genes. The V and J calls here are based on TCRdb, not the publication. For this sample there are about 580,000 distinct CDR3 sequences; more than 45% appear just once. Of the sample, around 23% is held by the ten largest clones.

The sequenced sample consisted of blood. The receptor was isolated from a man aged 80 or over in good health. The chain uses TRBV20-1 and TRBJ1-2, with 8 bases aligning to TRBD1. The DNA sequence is TGCAGCGCTAGGAGGACAGGGTATGGCTACACCTTC. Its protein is CSARRTGYGYTF.